The sample holds a few counts of the clone carrying this TCR beta chain. Its antigen remains unidentified. Those donating, healthy Caucasian individuals from Russia, were aged 6 to 90. The CDR3 covers 14 residues. Germline CDR1 reads DFQATT; CDR2 reads SNEGSKA (reference sequence). This specimen comes from a study of blood T cells in healthy people across ages. The use of a sample-barcoded 5' primer and a J-beta primer mix characterized a second PCR of about 7 to 12 cycles. TCRdb re-called the 5' RACE reads through MiXCR, storing one row per CDR3 protein. The sample contains fewer than 900,000 distinct CDR3 sequences, about 40% of which appear only once. Study conclusions and caveats: Both naive CD4+ cell counts and diversity were greater in long-lived donors than in aged donors. Measured against age, TCR beta diversity per million T cells decreased in a roughly linear manner. A strong correlation was found between TCR beta diversity and the percentage of naive T cells.

This clonotype originated in a woman in her fifties or sixties in good health. Sequenced sample: blood. The V and J genes are TRBV20-1 and TRBJ2-7, with D tentatively TRBD1 (5 bases). Near its end, the DNA agrees better with TRBJ2-5, so the J call may be wrong. The CDR3 spells CSAREDMLGETQYF. CDR3 sequence (DNA): TGCAGTGCTAGAGAGGACATGCTCGGGGAGACCCAGTACTTC.